This is a list of T cell receptor beta chains from one sample in a study of cytomegalovirus exposure and HLA in healthy donors. Only in-frame clones appear in the TCRdb table, and some are missing; sequencing was by immunoSEQ multiplex PCR. The repertoire shows around 100,000 clones; the top ten hold less than 4.5%. Sequencing was performed on PBMCs. The receptors come from a man between 25 and 39 years old in good health and CMV-seronegative. The CDR3 runs from the conserved cysteine through the conserved F or W. The D gene is left open where the match is weak.

J gene | D gene | V gene | CDR3 protein | CDR3 DNA
TRBJ1-5 | TRBD1 | TRBV10-3 | CAISARQGDNQPQHF | TGTGCCATCAGTGCCCGACAGGGGGACAATCAGCCCCAGCATTTT
TRBJ2-7 | NA | TRBV7-8 | CASSLVVPRRTEQYF | TGTGCCAGCAGCTTAGTGGTCCCCCGGAGGACCGAGCAGTACTTC
TRBJ1-1 | NA | TRBV5-1 | CASSLALGRDHYTEAFF | TGCGCCAGCAGCTTGGCCCTGGGGCGAGATCATTACACTGAAGCTTTCTTT
TRBJ2-7 | TRBD2 | TRBV5-1 | CASSLETSGATYEQYF | TGCGCCAGCAGCTTGGAGACTAGCGGGGCCACCTACGAGCAGTACTTC
TRBJ1-3 | NA | TRBV25-1 | CASSVQGGNTIYF | TGTGCCAGCAGTGTCCAGGGTGGAAACACCATATATTTT
TRBJ2-5 | NA | TRBV5-1 | CASSLQQEGETQYF | TGCGCCAGCAGCTTACAACAGGAAGGCGAGACCCAGTACTTC
TRBJ2-7 | NA | TRBV9 | CASSVAPLYEQYF | TGTGCCAGCAGCGTAGCTCCTCTCTACGAGCAGTACTTC
TRBJ2-7 | NA | TRBV7-9 | CASSALDRDAYEQYF | TGTGCCAGCAGCGCCCTGGACAGAGACGCCTACGAGCAGTACTTC
TRBJ1-4 | TRBD1 | TRBV9 | CASSPSSDRGRSEKLFF | TGTGCCAGCAGCCCTTCATCAGACAGGGGGCGCTCAGAAAAACTGTTTTTT
TRBJ1-1 | NA | TRBV4-1 | CASSQGHHPGSTEAFF | TGCGCCAGCAGCCAAGGCCATCATCCGGGGAGCACTGAAGCTTTCTTT
TRBJ1-1 | NA | TRBV2 | CASGWGRNTEAFF | TGTGCCAGCGGGTGGGGCAGGAACACTGAAGCTTTCTTT
TRBJ1-5 | NA | TRBV27 | CASSLGGAGGNQPQHF | TGTGCCAGCAGTTTGGGCGGGGCCGGCGGCAATCAGCCCCAGCATTTT
TRBJ2-7 | TRBD1 | TRBV5-4 | CASSPGTVQFEQYF | TGTGCCAGCAGCCCCGGGACAGTCCAGTTCGAGCAGTACTTC
TRBJ2-1 | TRBD2 | TRBV7-2 | CASSFLAGGTEQFF | TGTGCCAGCAGCTTCCTAGCGGGGGGGACTGAGCAGTTCTTC
TRBJ2-7 | TRBD1 | TRBV4-1 | CASSQGPGQGTYEQYF | TGCGCCAGCAGCCAAGGACCGGGACAGGGGACCTACGAGCAGTACTTC
TRBJ2-5 | NA | TRBV7-6 | CASSLVGERQETQYF | TGTGCCAGCAGCTTAGTGGGAGAGAGACAAGAGACCCAGTACTTC
TRBJ1-5 | TRBD1 | TRBV18 | CASSTGGAQAQHF | TGTGCCAGCTCAACAGGGGGAGCACAGGCCCAGCATTTT
TRBJ1-5 | TRBD1 | TRBV5-5 | CASSPRPTGDGNQPQHF | TGTGCCAGCAGCCCCCGTCCGACAGGGGACGGCAATCAGCCCCAGCATTTT
TRBJ1-2 | NA | TRBV5-4 | CASRPGEEDGYTF | TGTGCCAGCAGACCGGGGGAGGAAGATGGCTACACCTTC
TRBJ1-5 | TRBD1 | TRBV2 | CASTRTGSDQPQHF | TGTGCCAGCACCCGGACAGGGAGTGATCAGCCCCAGCATTTT